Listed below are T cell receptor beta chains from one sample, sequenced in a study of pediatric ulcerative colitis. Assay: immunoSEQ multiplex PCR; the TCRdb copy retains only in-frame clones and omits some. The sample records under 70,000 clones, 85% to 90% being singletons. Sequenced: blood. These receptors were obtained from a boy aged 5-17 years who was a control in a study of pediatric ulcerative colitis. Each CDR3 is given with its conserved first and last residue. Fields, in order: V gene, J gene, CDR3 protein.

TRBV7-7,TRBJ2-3,CASSLRGADTQYF
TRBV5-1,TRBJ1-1,CASSLAGGMNTEAFF
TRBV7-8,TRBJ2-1,CASSLERFAANEQFF
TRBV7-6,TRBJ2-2,CASSLERGGHTGELFF
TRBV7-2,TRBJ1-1,CASSLAPGGGNGRQAFF
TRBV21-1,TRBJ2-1,CASHRVGRPYNEQFF
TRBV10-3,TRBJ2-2,CAISESLGTVFF
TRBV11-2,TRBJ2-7,CASSLAPPDRTYEQYF
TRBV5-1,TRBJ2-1,CASSTDRVDEDEQFF
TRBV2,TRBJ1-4,CASILGGEDEKLFF
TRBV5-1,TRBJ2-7,CASSTASGILYEQYF
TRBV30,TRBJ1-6,CAWIEDASSYNSPLHF
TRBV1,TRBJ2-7,CTSSQDLYYEQYF
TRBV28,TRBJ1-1,CASTGTVSGNTEAFF
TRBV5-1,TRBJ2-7,CASSFRTSGLTYEQYF
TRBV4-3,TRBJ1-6,CASSLRIGANSPLHF
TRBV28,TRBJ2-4,CASSLPISENIQYF
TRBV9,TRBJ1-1,CASSALINRAPEAFF
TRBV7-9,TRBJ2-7,CASSLGGTSGSYEQYF
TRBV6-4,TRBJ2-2,CASSEDGGGTGELFF
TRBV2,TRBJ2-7,CASVAGVDYEQYF
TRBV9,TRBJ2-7,CASSTQEKSSYEQYF
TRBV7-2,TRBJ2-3,CASSFMGQNTDTQYF
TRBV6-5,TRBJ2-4,CASTTGFGNIQYF
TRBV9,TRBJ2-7,CASSVSFLGEQYF
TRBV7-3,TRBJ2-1,CASSLMSGSSYNEQFF
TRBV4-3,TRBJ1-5,CASSQVGLVDQPQHF
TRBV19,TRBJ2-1,CASSIPADLDNEQFF